In this sample, the clone carrying this T cell receptor (beta chain) turned up a few times. What it binds is unknown. The sample comes from a study of response to subunit inactivated influenza vaccine. Study results and limitations: Researchers suggested that each seasonal influenza vaccination recruits few new T cells.

In TCRdb, the RT-PCR reads were re-called with MiXCR into one record per CDR3 protein. The sample includes over 450,000 distinct CDR3 sequences, approximately 13% of them seen just once. The sample in question was PBMCs from blood, obtained roughly 6 weeks after vaccination. This clonotype was sampled from a man in his forties or fifties who received an inactivated influenza vaccine.

CDR3 sequence reads: CASRLAGESGNEQFF. CDR3 in DNA: TGTGCCAGCCGGTTAGCGGGAGAATCGGGAAATGAGCAGTTCTTC. This chain uses TRBV28 with TRBJ2-1, with 9 positions matching TRBD2. The CDR3 contains 15 residues. V gave up 8 bases and J gave up 7 bases; unmatched junction bases: 12. The germline CDR1 and CDR2 sequences are MDHEN and SYDVKM.